This T cell receptor (beta chain) was documented in a study of cytomegalovirus exposure and HLA in healthy donors. Study-level results: Cytomegalovirus status was reportedly diagnosed by the classifier with high specificity and sensitivity. Investigators reported 150 to 200 TCR beta chains as tied to cytomegalovirus. Only CMV serostatus was available as immune exposure information.

This clone was picked up one time. Its antigen is not identified. Trimming cost V 0 bases and J 8 bases, with 11 bases left between them. The germline V gene encodes CDR1 MGHRA and CDR2 YSYEKL. There are 14 residues in the CDR3. Primers for the PCR totalled 60 Vbeta and 13 Jbeta. Clones were read by immunoSEQ multiplex PCR, and TCRdb kept only the in-frame ones, dropping some. The sample has approximately 140,000 clones, 60% to 85% seen once. This sequence originates from a man aged 45-65 years in good health and CMV-seropositive. The sequencing input was PBMCs. The genes are TRBV4-1 and TRBJ2-1; tentative D call: TRBD2 (5 bases). CDR3 residues: CASSQEAGKDEQFF. As DNA, the CDR3 is TGCGCCAGCAGCCAAGAGGCGGGTAAGGATGAGCAGTTCTTC.